This T cell receptor beta chain was sequenced in a study of shared clonotypes between healthy human individuals. Overall study context: Two women and three men aged 18 to 49 made up the donors.

The repertoire was sequenced with immunoSEQ multiplex PCR; TCRdb's copy has only in-frame clones and lacks some. The table lists a few million clones, more than 90% of them singletons. General study points: In general, naive subsets displayed greater estimated richness than memory subsets did. The generation probabilities recorded for non-shared clonotypes fell below those of clonotypes shared by all four donors. Naive CD4 clonotypes overlapped across several donors at 4.5% to 5.5%.

As regards this clone: Its cognate antigen is unknown.

The sequencing input was naive CD4+ T cells sorted from blood. The subset: CD45RA+ positively selected. The sequence came from a man between 18 and 29 years old in good health.

The CDR3 region is CASSLLSQREGTDTQYF. In nucleotides, the CDR3 is TGTGCCAGCAGCCTCCTCTCCCAGCGGGAGGGCACAGATACGCAGTATTTT. The chain recombines TRBV7-2 with TRBJ2-3; 9 positions match TRBD2. The germline gives CDR1 SGHTA, CDR2 FQGNSA. Losses at the gene ends were 5 bases for V and 1 base for J; bases not matched to a gene: 10. The CDR3 consists of 17 residues.